What follows are 3 T cell receptor beta chains derived from one specimen sequenced in a study of regulatory T cells in long-lasting Graves disease. This sample's time point: persistent/refractory GD, antithyroid drugs over 5 years with positive TRAb. TCR sequences were obtained from RNA taken from PBMCs. Investigators prepared the TCR beta libraries by applying iRepertoire HTBI primers and Arm-PCR of CDR3 regions. TCRdb itself ran the multiplex PCR reads through MiXCR, one entry per CDR3 protein. The table shows some 370,000 distinct CDR3 sequences, with roughly 20% occurring only once. The sequencing used peripheral blood mononuclear cells (PBMCs), collected when the disease was refractory, from a patient treated with antithyroid drugs. These receptors were collected from a female donor with Graves disease.

V and J are TRBV2 and TRBJ1-5; 11 bases fit TRBD1. Trimming removed 5 bases from V and 9 bases from J; junction bases left unmatched: 9. This CDR3 contains 15 residues. Germline CDR1 is SNHLY and CDR2 is FYNNEI. For the CDR3, the DNA is TGTGCCAGCAGTAAGGACAGGGGGCTCCTTGGGCCCCAGCATTTT. Translated, it gives CASSKDRGLLGPQHF. Supplemented by reference TRBV2 and TRBJ1-5, the full variable domain reads EPEVTQTPSHQVTQMGQEVILRCVPISNHLYFYWYRQILGQKVEFLVSFYNNEISEKSEIFDDQFSVERPDGSNFTLKIRSTKLEDSAMYFCASSKDRGLLGPQHFGDGTRLSIL.

This clonotype came up many times. The chain carries TRBV7-9 and TRBJ1-2; D ambiguous. The CDR3 is 13 amino acids. V lost 7 bases and J 2 bases, leaving 11 bases between the germline ends. From germline, CDR1 is SEHNR and CDR2 FQNEAQ (reference sequence). CDR3 nucleotide sequence: TGTGCCAGCACTGAAGAGGCAAACTATGGCTACACCTTC. Amino acids: CASTEEANYGYTF. The full variable domain, in which reference TRBV7-9 and TRBJ1-2 provide the parts outside the CDR3, is DTGVSQNPRHKITKRGQNVTFRCDPISEHNRLYWYRQTLGQGPEFLTYFQNEAQLEKSRLLSDRFSAERPKGSFSTLEIQRTEQGDSAMYLCASTEEANYGYTFGSGTRLTVV.

This clonotype was seen many times. The V call is TRBV2, the J call TRBJ1-1; weak D call: TRBD1 (5 bases). Germline V gives CDR1 SNHLY, CDR2 FYNNEI. V dropped 1 base and J dropped 5 bases, with 14 bases sitting between them. The CDR3 runs 15 residues. For the CDR3, the DNA is TGTGCCAGCAGTGAAGACAGGTCTCTTGGTACTGAAGCTTTCTTT. Translation gives CASSEDRSLGTEAFF.